This is a list of T cell receptor beta chains from one sample in a study of OX40 agonist ivuxolimab in advanced cancers. Profiled with immunoSEQ multiplex PCR; TCRdb holds only in-frame clones, not every one. The sample comprises about 55,000 clones, 88% of which are singletons, and roughly 6.9% rests with the top ten. The sample in question was CD4+ or CD8+ T cells sorted from blood, obtained in a trial of the OX40 agonist ivuxolimab. These receptors originate from an adult with an advanced solid tumor such as melanoma, head and neck, liver or kidney cancer. Each CDR3 is given with its conserved first and last residue. D genes are given only for firm matches. A row's size may be missing; if present it is once, few, many or a size class.

>NA|NA|TRBJ1-4|TRBV9
CASSVRGELDEKLFF
TGTGCCAGCAGCGTGAGGGGGGAGTTGGATGAAAAACTGTTTTTT
>NA|NA|TRBJ1-2|TRBV29-1
CSVEWKQAHGYTF
TGCAGCGTTGAATGGAAGCAGGCCCATGGCTACACCTTC
>NA|NA|TRBJ1-4|TRBV19
CASSPYTGVLEKLFF
TGTGCCAGTAGCCCATACACGGGCGTGTTGGAAAAACTGTTTTTT
>NA|few|TRBJ1-3|TRBV5-1
CASSLGSSRAGNTIYF
TGCGCCAGCAGCTTGGGATCTAGCAGGGCTGGAAACACCATATATTTT
>TRBD1|NA|TRBJ2-1|TRBV19
CASSVGQGVYNEQFF
TGTGCCAGTAGTGTGGGACAGGGAGTCTACAATGAGCAGTTCTTC
>NA|NA|TRBJ2-5|TRBV25-1
CASSPWGHETQYF
TGTGCCAGCAGCCCCTGGGGACACGAGACCCAGTACTTC
>NA|few|TRBJ1-1|TRBV19
CASFKRASGYTEAFF
TGTGCCAGTTTTAAAAGGGCCTCCGGCTACACTGAAGCTTTCTTT
>TRBD1|NA|TRBJ1-3|TRBV5-4
CASSLWGTAGNTIYF
TGTGCCAGCAGCTTGTGGGGGACAGCTGGAAACACCATATATTTT
>NA|NA|TRBJ2-3|TRBV25-1
CASSPTRSSTTDTQYF
TGTGCCAGCAGCCCAACCCGGTCCTCTACGACAGATACGCAGTATTTT
>TRBD1|NA|TRBJ2-1|TRBV11-3
CASSVSRTGKGEQFF
TGTGCCAGCAGCGTTAGCCGGACAGGGAAAGGAGAGCAGTTCTTC
>NA|NA|TRBJ2-1|TRBV2
CASSESEQFF
TGTGCCAGCAGTGAGTCCGAGCAGTTCTTC
>NA|NA|TRBJ1-3|TRBV10-3
CAMEGSGNTIYF
TGTGCCATGGAAGGGTCTGGAAACACCATATATTTT
>NA|NA|TRBJ2-7|TRBV6-5
CASSSRGGPYEQYF
TGTGCCAGCAGCTCCAGGGGGGGCCCCTACGAGCAGTACTTC
>NA|NA|TRBJ2-3|TRBV5-1
CASSLRGRDTQYF
TGCGCCAGCAGCTTGAGGGGACGAGATACGCAGTATTTT
>TRBD1|few|TRBJ2-7|TRBV18
CASSPGQGMTEQYF
TGTGCCAGCTCACCGGGACAGGGGATGACCGAGCAGTACTTC
>NA|NA|TRBJ2-3|TRBV20-1
CSARGTDTQYF
TGCAGTGCCCGCGGAACAGATACGCAGTATTTT
>NA|NA|TRBJ2-5|TRBV19
CASSMGHSPTRLETQYF
TGTGCCAGTAGTATGGGACATTCCCCCACACGGCTGGAGACCCAGTACTTC
>NA|NA|TRBJ1-5|TRBV5-1
CASSLLGNQPQHF
TGCGCCAGCAGCCTGTTGGGCAATCAGCCCCAGCATTTT
>TRBD2|NA|TRBJ2-7|TRBV9
CASRPFSGSSAGGYEQYF
TGTGCCAGCAGACCGTTTAGCGGGAGTTCTGCCGGGGGATACGAGCAGTACTTC
>NA|NA|TRBJ1-2|TRBV10-1
CASSVNEYYGYTF
TGCGCCAGCAGTGTTAACGAGTACTATGGCTACACCTTC
>TRBD2|NA|TRBJ2-7|TRBV5-1
CASSLDGTSEGYEQYF
TGCGCCAGCAGCTTGGACGGGACTAGCGAGGGCTACGAGCAGTACTTC
>TRBD1|few|TRBJ1-5|TRBV2
CASMPGRGGQPQHF
TGTGCCAGCATGCCCGGCAGGGGGGGTCAGCCCCAGCATTTT
>NA|NA|TRBJ2-2|TRBV5-1
CASSLELTGELFF
TGCGCCAGCAGCTTGGAACTCACCGGGGAGCTGTTTTTT
>TRBD2|NA|TRBJ2-7|TRBV27
CASGETSGRAYEQYF
TGTGCCAGCGGCGAGACTAGCGGGAGGGCCTACGAGCAGTACTTC
>NA|NA|TRBJ2-4|TRBV7-2
CASSRPAEILAKNIQYF
TGTGCCAGCAGCCGGCCCGCAGAAATACTAGCCAAAAACATTCAGTACTTC
>TRBD1|NA|TRBJ1-3|TRBV9
CASSVWDRLSGNTIYF
TGTGCCAGCAGCGTTTGGGACAGGTTATCTGGAAACACCATATATTTT
>NA|NA|TRBJ1-1|TRBV7-3
CASSLQGWGMNTEAFF
TGTGCCAGCAGCTTACAGGGGTGGGGAATGAACACTGAAGCTTTCTTT
>NA|few|TRBJ2-6|TRBV15
CATSRDSGSGANVLTF
TGTGCCACCAGCAGAGATTCGGGGTCTGGGGCCAACGTCCTGACTTTC
>NA|NA|TRBJ2-7|TRBV27
CASSFDGPYEQYF
TGTGCCAGCAGTTTCGATGGTCCCTACGAGCAGTACTTC
>TRBD2|NA|TRBJ2-2|TRBV5-1
CASSLGGGSGELFF
TGCGCCAGCAGCTTGGGCGGGGGATCCGGGGAGCTGTTTTTT
>NA|NA|TRBJ2-1|TRBV5-1
CASSLASKGTYNEQFF
TGCGCCAGCAGCTTGGCCTCTAAGGGAACCTACAATGAGCAGTTCTTC
>NA|NA|TRBJ2-1|TRBV9
CASSVRAGVIEQFF
TGTGCCAGCAGCGTACGTGCAGGGGTTATTGAGCAGTTCTTC
>TRBD2|few|TRBJ2-1|TRBV6-1
CASSPLAGVGNEQFF
TGTGCCAGCAGCCCACTAGCGGGAGTAGGCAATGAGCAGTTCTTC
>NA|NA|TRBJ1-1|TRBV6-6
CASIGQYTEAFF
TGTGCCAGCATCGGACAGTACACTGAAGCTTTCTTT
>NA|NA|TRBJ1-2|TRBV30
CAWNQGGGYTF
TGTGCCTGGAATCAAGGCGGGGGCTACACCTTC
>NA|NA|TRBJ1-2|TRBV6-1
CASVGVGSGYGYTF
TGTGCCAGCGTCGGGGTGGGCAGTGGCTATGGCTACACCTTC
>TRBD1|NA|TRBJ2-5|TRBV4-1
CASSPVPGQGPLSIETQYF
TGCGCCAGCAGCCCAGTCCCGGGACAGGGTCCTCTCTCGATAGAGACCCAGTACTTC
>NA|NA|TRBJ1-2|TRBV28
CASSLWAGNYGYTF
TGTGCCAGCAGTTTATGGGCAGGGAACTATGGCTACACCTTC
>NA|NA|TRBJ2-1|TRBV6-1
CASSEAWTRGEQFF
TGTGCCAGCAGTGAAGCGTGGACTCGCGGTGAGCAGTTCTTC
>NA|once|TRBJ2-1|TRBV15
CATSSDSSYNEQFF
TGTGCCACCTCCAGCGACTCCTCCTACAATGAGCAGTTCTTC
>NA|NA|TRBJ2-7|TRBV6-1
CASSGFGGQRPIYEQYF
TGTGCCAGCAGTGGGTTCGGAGGGCAGCGTCCGATCTACGAGCAGTACTTC
>NA|NA|TRBJ1-2|TRBV5-6
CASSNGPGDYGYTF
TGTGCCAGCAGCAACGGGCCCGGGGACTATGGCTACACCTTC
>NA|few|TRBJ2-3|TRBV6-6
CASSSRNTQYF
TGTGCCAGCAGTTCTCGGAATACGCAGTATTTT
>NA|NA|TRBJ1-5|TRBV27
CASSYWGSNQPQHF
TGTGCCAGCAGTTATTGGGGAAGCAATCAGCCCCAGCATTTT
>TRBD1|NA|TRBJ1-2|TRBV7-9
CASSSGVGQAIYGYTF
TGTGCCAGCAGCTCAGGTGTTGGACAGGCGATTTATGGCTACACCTTC
>NA|NA|TRBJ1-1|TRBV14
CASSQVQSTEAFF
TGTGCCAGCAGCCAAGTGCAGTCCACTGAAGCTTTCTTT
>TRBD2|NA|TRBJ2-1|TRBV9
CASSELAGPYNEQFF
TGTGCCAGCAGCGAACTAGCGGGACCCTACAATGAGCAGTTCTTC
>NA|NA|TRBJ1-4|TRBV6-1
CASRDHRGKLFF
TGTGCCAGCAGGGACCACAGAGGAAAACTGTTTTTT
>NA|NA|TRBJ2-1|TRBV10-1
CASSARAYNEQFF
TGCGCCAGCAGTGCGAGGGCTTACAATGAGCAGTTCTTC
>TRBD1|NA|TRBJ1-1|TRBV5-5
CASSTGTGVGNTEAFF
TGTGCCAGCAGCACCGGGACAGGGGTCGGGAACACTGAAGCTTTCTTT
>NA|NA|TRBJ1-1|TRBV5-1
CASSLTGSNTEAFF
TGCGCCAGCAGCTTGACAGGCTCGAACACTGAAGCTTTCTTT
>TRBD1|NA|TRBJ1-3|TRBV4-1
CASSPDRVTGNTIYF
TGCGCCAGCAGCCCCGACAGGGTCACTGGAAACACCATATATTTT
>TRBD1|NA|TRBJ1-1|TRBV7-9
CASSFSTGGYTEAFF
TGTGCCAGCAGCTTCTCGACAGGGGGGTACACTGAAGCTTTCTTT
>NA|NA|TRBJ2-7|TRBV29-1
CSATGTKSYEQYF
TGCAGCGCCACAGGGACAAAATCCTACGAGCAGTACTTC
>TRBD2|NA|TRBJ2-4|TRBV5-1
CASSLEGLAVNIQYF
TGCGCCAGCAGCTTGGAGGGTCTAGCGGTGAACATTCAGTACTTC